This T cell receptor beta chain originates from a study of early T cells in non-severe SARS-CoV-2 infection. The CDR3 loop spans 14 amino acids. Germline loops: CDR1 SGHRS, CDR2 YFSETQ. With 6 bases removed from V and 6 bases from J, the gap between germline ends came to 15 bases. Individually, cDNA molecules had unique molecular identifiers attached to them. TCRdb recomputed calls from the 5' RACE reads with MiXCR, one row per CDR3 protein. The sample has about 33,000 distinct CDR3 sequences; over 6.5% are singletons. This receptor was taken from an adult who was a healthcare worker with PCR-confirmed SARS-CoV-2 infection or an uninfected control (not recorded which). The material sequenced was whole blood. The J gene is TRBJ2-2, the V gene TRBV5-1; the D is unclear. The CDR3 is CASTLTDSSGELFF. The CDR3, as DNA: TGCGCCAGCACCCTTACCGACTCCTCCGGGGAGCTGTTTTTT.